The clone carrying this T cell receptor beta chain was detected once. As yet, its antigen is unknown. This entry comes from a study of long-term antiretroviral therapy in people with HIV. Study-wide results and limits: The blood, collected between about 2003 and 2017, was possibly taken under older ART regimens.

This was the immunoSEQ v3.0 assay at survey level. Profiling relied on immunoSEQ multiplex PCR, and the TCRdb table lists in-frame clones only, not all of them. The sample lists 10,000 to 15,000 clones, around 82% occurring once. The CDR3 covers 13 residues. Germline lookup yields CDR1 LNHDA and CDR2 SQIVND (reference sequence). V lost 4 bases to trimming and J lost 4 bases, with 8 bases between them. This TCR was recovered from a young woman with HIV. The sample consisted of unsorted PBMCs, taken 1.3 years after starting antiretroviral therapy. The chain is built from TRBV19 and TRBJ2-1; D gene ambiguous. The CDR3 protein is CASSTFRYNEQFF. The CDR3 coding sequence is TGTGCCAGTAGTACTTTTCGGTACAATGAGCAGTTCTTC.